The TCR beta chain described here comes from a study of blood T cell repertoires in COVID-19. Study in general: Italy, Spain and the United States were the sources of the convalescent and acute COVID-19 samples. T cells, B-cell-depleted T cells, or PBMCs supplied cDNA or gDNA.

Using immunoSEQ multiplex PCR, the repertoire was profiled, and TCRdb retains in-frame clones only, with some absent. Among 190,000 or so clones, around 80% were seen once, and the ten largest hold 2.5% to 3%. With V trimmed by 4 bases and J by 1 base, 6 bases remained unmatched. The germline gives CDR1 KGHSH, CDR2 LQKENI. The CDR3 extends over 17 amino acids. The rearrangement links TRBV18 to TRBJ1-3; the match to TRBD1 covers 11 bases. The sequence derives from a woman older than 75 with active or convalescent COVID-19. Sequenced sample: peripheral blood. CDR3: CASSQARDRGSGNTIYF. For the CDR3, the DNA is TGTGCCAGCTCACAGGCCCGGGACAGGGGGTCTGGAAACACCATATATTTT. Filled out from reference TRBV18 and TRBJ1-3, the complete variable domain reads NAGVMQNPRHLVRRRGQEARLRCSPMKGHSHVYWYRQLPEEGLKFMVYLQKENIIDESGMPKERFSAEFPKEGPSILRIQQVVRGDSAAYFCASSQARDRGSGNTIYFGEGSWLTVV.